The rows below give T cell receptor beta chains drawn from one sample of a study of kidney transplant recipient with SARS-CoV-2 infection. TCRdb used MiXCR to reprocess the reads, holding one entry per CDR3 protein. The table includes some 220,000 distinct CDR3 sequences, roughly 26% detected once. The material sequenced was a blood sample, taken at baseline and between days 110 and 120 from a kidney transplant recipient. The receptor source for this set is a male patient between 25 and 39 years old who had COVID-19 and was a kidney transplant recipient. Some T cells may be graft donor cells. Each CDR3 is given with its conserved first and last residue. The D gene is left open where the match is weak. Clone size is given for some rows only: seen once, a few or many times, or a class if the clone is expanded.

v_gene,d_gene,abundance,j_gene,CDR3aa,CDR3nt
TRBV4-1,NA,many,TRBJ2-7,CASSQGELYEQYF,TGCGCCAGCAGCCAAGGGGAACTCTACGAGCAGTACTTC
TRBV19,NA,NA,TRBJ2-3,CASSILGGHSFGYSTDTQYF,TGTGCCAGTAGTATTTTAGGAGGACACTCCTTTGGGTATAGCACAGATACGCAGTATTTT
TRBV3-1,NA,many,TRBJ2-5,CASNREGGAVGETQYF,TGTGCCAGCAACCGGGAAGGGGGAGCGGTCGGGGAGACCCAGTACTTC
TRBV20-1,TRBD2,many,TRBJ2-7,CSARKISGTSGSFYEQYF,TGCAGTGCTAGAAAAATTTCTGGGACTAGCGGGAGTTTCTACGAGCAGTACTTC
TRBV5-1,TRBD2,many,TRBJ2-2,CASSLRLAGGPNTGELFF,TGCGCCAGCAGCTTAAGACTAGCGGGAGGGCCGAACACCGGGGAGCTGTTTTTT
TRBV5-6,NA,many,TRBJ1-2,CASSLGHSGGYTF,TGTGCCAGCAGCTTGGGACACTCTGGTGGCTACACCTTC
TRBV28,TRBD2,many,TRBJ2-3,CASSSPGGGTDTQYF,TGTGCCAGCAGTTCCCCGGGGGGGGGCACAGATACGCAGTATTTT
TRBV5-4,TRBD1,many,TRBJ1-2,CASSLASGQGARGYTF,TGTGCCAGCAGCTTGGCCTCGGGACAGGGGGCGAGGGGCTACACCTTC
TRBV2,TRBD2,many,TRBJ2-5,CASSGLAGGGETQYF,TGTGCCAGCAGCGGACTAGCGGGAGGGGGGGAGACCCAGTACTTC
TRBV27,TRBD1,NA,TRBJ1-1,CASSLRGQGNTVAFF,TGTGCCAGCAGTTTACGCGGACAGGGGAACACTGTAGCTTTCTTT
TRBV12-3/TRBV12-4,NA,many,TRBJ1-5,CASSSRQANQPQHF,TGTGCCAGCAGTTCCCGACAGGCTAATCAGCCCCAGCATTTT
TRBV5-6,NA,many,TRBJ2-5,CASSSYGEQYF,TGTGCCAGCAGCTCGTACGGGGAGCAGTACTTC
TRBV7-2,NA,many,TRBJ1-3,CASSFDQGNTIYF,TGTGCCAGCAGCTTCGACCAGGGAAACACCATATATTTT
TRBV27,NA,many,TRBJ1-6,CASSSSVRASNSPLHF,TGTGCCAGCAGTAGCAGTGTACGGGCTTCTAATTCACCCCTCCACTTT
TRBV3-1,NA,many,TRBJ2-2,CASSVIRPISGLTGELFF,TGTGCCAGCAGCGTTATTCGTCCCATTTCAGGCTTGACCGGGGAGCTGTTTTTT
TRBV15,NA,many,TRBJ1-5,CATSRDPVTNQPQHF,TGTGCCACCAGCAGAGATCCGGTCACCAATCAGCCCCAGCATTTT
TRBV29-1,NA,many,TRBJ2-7,CSAAARGKGYEQYF,TGCAGCGCCGCCGCCAGGGGCAAGGGGTACGAGCAGTACTTC
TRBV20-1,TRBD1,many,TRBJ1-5,CSAVTGGYEPQHF,TGCAGTGCAGTGACAGGGGGCTATGAGCCCCAGCATTTT
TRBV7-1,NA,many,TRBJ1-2,CASSLENHEGKTYGYTF,TGTGCCAGCAGCCTGGAGAATCACGAGGGAAAGACCTATGGCTACACCTTC
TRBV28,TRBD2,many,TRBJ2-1,CASSLRSGRGWSYNEQFF,TGTGCCAGCAGTTTAAGGAGCGGGAGGGGGTGGTCCTACAATGAGCAGTTCTTC
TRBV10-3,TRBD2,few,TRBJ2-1,CAIRGLGGNEQFF,TGTGCCATCAGAGGGTTGGGGGGGAATGAGCAGTTCTTC
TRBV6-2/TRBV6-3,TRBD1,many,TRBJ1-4,CASSPGQGIWDEKLFF,TGTGCCAGCAGCCCGGGACAGGGGATTTGGGATGAAAAACTGTTTTTT
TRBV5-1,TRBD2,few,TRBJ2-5,CASSRGLAGGETQYF,TGCGCCAGCAGCCGGGGACTAGCGGGGGGGGAGACCCAGTACTTC
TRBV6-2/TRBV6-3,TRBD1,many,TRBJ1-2,CASSRTGGGLGGYTF,TGTGCCAGCAGCCGGACAGGGGGCGGTCTCGGGGGCTACACCTTC
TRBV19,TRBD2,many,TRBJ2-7,CASSGWTSPYEQYF,TGTGCCAGTAGTGGATGGACTAGCCCCTACGAGCAGTACTTC
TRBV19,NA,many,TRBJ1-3,CASSMDSGNTIYF,TGTGCCAGTAGTATGGACAGTGGAAACACCATATATTTT
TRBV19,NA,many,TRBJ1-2,CASSTRATNRKTYGYTF,TGTGCCAGTAGTACGAGGGCGACAAATCGAAAGACCTATGGCTACACCTTC
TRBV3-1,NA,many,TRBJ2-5,CASSLNIPISFSETQYF,TGTGCCAGCAGCTTAAACATTCCCATTTCTTTCTCTGAGACCCAGTACTTC
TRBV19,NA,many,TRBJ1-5,CASSQGINQPQHF,TGTGCCAGTAGTCAGGGGATCAATCAGCCCCAGCATTTT
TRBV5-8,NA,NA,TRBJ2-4,CASSLEGLAKNIQYF,TGTGCCAGCAGCCTGGAGGGGCTAGCCAAAAACATTCAGTACTTC
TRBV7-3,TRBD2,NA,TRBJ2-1,CASSYRLAGGYEQFF,TGTGCCAGCAGCTATCGACTAGCGGGGGGGTATGAGCAGTTCTTC
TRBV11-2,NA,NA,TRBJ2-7,CAGSLGGRDEQYF,TGTGCCGGCAGCTTAGGGGGTCGGGACGAGCAGTACTTC
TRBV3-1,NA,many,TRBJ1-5,CASSQAGRGGYSNQPQHF,TGTGCCAGCAGCCAGGCAGGGCGAGGGGGTTATAGCAATCAGCCCCAGCATTTT
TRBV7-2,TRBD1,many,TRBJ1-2,CASSRSPRTGHYGYTF,TGTGCCAGCAGCCGTAGTCCCCGGACAGGGCACTATGGCTACACCTTC
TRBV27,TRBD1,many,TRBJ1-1,CASSPGGGGKYTEAFF,TGTGCCAGCAGCCCAGGGGGGGGCGGGAAGTACACTGAAGCTTTCTTT
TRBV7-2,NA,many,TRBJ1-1,CASSLGRAFF,TGTGCCAGCAGCTTAGGTCGAGCTTTCTTT
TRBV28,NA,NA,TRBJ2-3,CASSRDLTSTDTQYF,TGTGCCAGCAGCCGCGATTTAACTAGCACAGATACGCAGTATTTT
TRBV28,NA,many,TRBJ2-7,CASNPTTDANYEQYF,TGTGCCAGCAACCCTACCACTGACGCAAACTACGAGCAGTACTTC
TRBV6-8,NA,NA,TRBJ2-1,CASSPNWNNEQLF,TGTGCCAGCAGTCCTAATTGGAACAATGAGCAGCTCTTC
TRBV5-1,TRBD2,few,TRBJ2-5,CASSLGTSGQETQYF,TGCGCCAGCAGCCTAGGGACTAGCGGCCAAGAGACCCAGTACTTC
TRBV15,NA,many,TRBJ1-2,CATSFPRRCGKTYGYTF,TGTGCCACCAGCTTTCCGCGAAGGTGTGGAAAGACCTATGGCTACACCTTC
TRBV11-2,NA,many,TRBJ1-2,CASSLVLTSRKTYGYTF,TGTGCCAGCAGCTTAGTTTTAACAAGCAGAAAGACCTATGGCTACACCTTC